The subject of this entry is one T cell receptor (beta chain). The protocol was immunoSEQ multiplex PCR, while the TCRdb copy is restricted to in-frame clones and leaves out a portion. The table includes under 60,000 clones, 85% to 95% detected once. This sample stems from a study of T cell changes during pregnancy in multiple sclerosis. The CDR3 contains 13 residues. Germline V gives CDR1 MDHEN, CDR2 SYDVKM. V was shortened by 4 bases and J by 3 bases, with 10 bases between the two germline ends. The TCR comes from a female donor with multiple sclerosis, enrolled in a pregnancy study. The material sequenced was CD4+ T cells from peripheral blood mononuclear cells, taken in the third trimester of pregnancy. The chain couples TRBV28 to TRBJ2-7; no definite D call. Here the CDR3 reads CASSSGSSYEQYF. CDR3 DNA: TGTGCCAGCAGTTCCGGGTCCAGCTACGAGCAGTACTTC.